The 26 T cell receptor beta chains in this list originate from one sample, sequenced in a study of blood T cell repertoires in COVID-19 (dated by TCRdb to about 2020). Receptors were amplified or captured by the immunoSEQ multiplex PCR assay. Drawn from immuneACCESS, this table holds only the in-frame rearrangements with V and J called that TCRdb kept. Clones are partly lost; checked studies trace under half to an unresolved V gene and leave the rest unexplained. The sample contains hundreds of thousands of clones, 80% of them found a single time. The ten largest clones capture about 4% of the sample. The sample was PBMCs or T cells enriched from blood (not recorded which). These receptors were obtained from a man aged 25-45 years with acute COVID-19.

The chain employs TRBV24-1 and TRBJ2-3; 10 positions agree with TRBD1. The trim removed 4 bases at V and 12 bases at J, leaving 12 bases unmatched. In germline, CDR1 is KGHDR, CDR2 SFDVKD. The CDR3 loop spans 15 amino acids. The chain's CDR3 is CATSDLTGGASPQYF. The CDR3 DNA reads as TGTGCCACCAGTGACCTGACAGGGGGCGCATCGCCACAGTATTTT.

A single count supports this clone. CDR3 nucleotide sequence: TGTGCCAGCAGTGACCTAAAAGGGGGCTTCACCGGGGAGCTGTTTTTT. Its protein is CASSDLKGGFTGELFF. The chain uses TRBV6-4 and TRBJ2-2; 7 nucleotides match TRBD1. The V gene's germline CDR1 is MRHNA and CDR2 SNTAGT. The CDR3 extends over 16 amino acids. Germline trimming cut 2 bases from V and 4 bases from J; bases unmatched to any gene: 7.

The chain joins TRBV5-6 to TRBJ2-7; 7 nucleotides line up with TRBD1. CDR3 length: 14 residues. The germline V gene has CDR1 SGHDT and CDR2 YYEEEE. V gave up 2 bases and J gave up 2 bases; unmatched junction bases: 4. The DNA for the CDR3 is TGTGCCAGCAGCTTTTTGGGACAGCCCTACGAGCAGTACTTC. This gives the protein CASSFLGQPYEQYF.

CDR3 loop: CATSRGGQGAYEQYF. The CDR3 DNA reads TGTGCCACCAGCAGAGGGGGACAGGGGGCGTACGAGCAGTACTTC. The J gene is TRBJ2-7, the V gene TRBV15, with 12 bases aligning to TRBD1. The CDR3 has 15 amino acids. With 1 base clipped from V and 4 bases from J, the junction kept 2 bases outside the gene matches. Germline V gene sequence: CDR1 LNHNV, CDR2 YYDKDF (reference sequence).

The V call is TRBV5-5, the J call TRBJ1-5; tentative D call: TRBD1 (6 bases). The CDR3 is 15 amino acids. V was pared by 0 bases and J by 2 bases, with 9 bases between. Germline CDR1 reads SGHKS; CDR2 reads YYEKEE (reference sequence). The CDR3 nucleotides are TGTGCCAGCAGCTTGGACAGGGTTGGCAATCAGCCCCAGCATTTT. Amino acids: CASSLDRVGNQPQHF. The full variable domain, in which reference TRBV5-5 and TRBJ1-5 provide the parts outside the CDR3, is DAGVTQSPTHLIKTRGQQVTLRCSPISGHKSVSWYQQVLGQGPQFIFQYYEKEERGRGNFPDRFSARQFPNYSSELNVNALLLGDSALYLCASSLDRVGNQPQHFGDGTRLSIL.

The CDR3 is CASSPREGRTYGYTF. In nucleotides, the CDR3 is TGCGCCAGCAGCCCCCGGGAGGGACGGACTTATGGCTACACCTTC. J is TRBJ1-2 and V is TRBV5-1; D possibly corresponds to TRBD1 (5 bases). The CDR3 spans 15 residues. Between the trimmed V and J ends, which lost 4 bases and 5 bases, there was a span of 18 bases. CDR1 and CDR2 from the germline V gene are SGHRS and YFSETQ.

The DNA for the CDR3 is TGTGCCAGCAGCTGGGGTGTGGGTCGTCCGGGGGTCACCGGGGAGCTGTTTTTT. This sequence encodes CASSWGVGRPGVTGELFF. The chain uses TRBV11-2 and TRBJ2-2, with D tentatively TRBD2 (6 bases). V was clipped by 4 bases and J by 4 bases, with 22 bases between them. Germline assignment: CDR1 SGHAT and CDR2 FQNNGV. The CDR3 covers 18 residues.

V and J are TRBV10-2 and TRBJ2-7; TRBD1 aligns across 12 bases. CDR1 WSHSY and CDR2 SAAADI come from the germline V gene. The CDR3 length is 14 residues. The V and J ends lost 3 bases and 6 bases, in that order; junction bases with no gene match: 3. CDR3 region: CASSEGTGGSEQYF. In DNA form, the CDR3 reads TGCGCCAGCAGTGAAGGGACAGGGGGCAGCGAGCAGTACTTC.

Only one count was recorded for this clone. The chain combines TRBV27 with TRBJ2-5, with 7 nucleotides matching TRBD2. Germline values: CDR1 MNHEY, CDR2 SMNVEV (reference sequence). The CDR3 sequence is 14 residues long. The junction had 6 bases not matched to a gene; V was cut back by 4 bases and J by 4 bases. The CDR3 DNA reads as TGTGCCAGCAGTTCGTTGACTAGCATAGAGACCCAGTACTTC. It codes for CASSSLTSIETQYF.

The chain carries TRBV5-1 and TRBJ1-2; D gene uncertain. V was pared by 4 bases and J by 5 bases, with 15 bases between. Germline CDR1 SGHRS, CDR2 YFSETQ. This CDR3 is built from 14 residues. CDR3 amino acids: CASSEAGSAYGYTF. The DNA of the CDR3 is TGCGCCAGCAGCGAGGCCGGGTCCGCTTATGGCTACACCTTC. Variable domain in full (rest from reference TRBV5-1 and TRBJ1-2): KAGVTQTPRYLIKTRGQQVTLSCSPISGHRSVSWYQQTPGQGLQFLFEYFSETQRNKGNFPGRFSGRQFSNSRSEMNVSTLELGDSALYLCASSEAGSAYGYTFGSGTRLTVV.

In this sample, this clone turned up once. The rearrangement links TRBV5-4 to TRBJ2-7; 7 nucleotides match TRBD1. CDR3 length: 16 amino acids. Germline V gives CDR1 SGHNT, CDR2 YYREEE (reference sequence). J lost 0 bases, V lost 3 bases, and 9 bases had no gene match. The CDR3, as DNA: TGTGCCAGCAGCTCATCTTTCGGGGACAGCTCCTACGAGCAGTACTTC. It yields the protein CASSSSFGDSSYEQYF.

The gene calls are TRBV5-5 and TRBJ1-4; tentative D call: TRBD1 (6 bases). The CDR3 length is 16 residues. V lost 3 bases and J 7 bases, leaving 19 bases between the germline ends. Germline V gives CDR1 SGHKS, CDR2 YYEKEE (reference sequence). CDR3 sequence (DNA): TGTGCCAGCAGCTCAATATCCTCAGGGGTGGGTGAAAAACTGTTTTTT. Its translation is CASSSISSGVGEKLFF. The whole variable domain, remainder taken from reference TRBV5-5 and TRBJ1-4, is DAGVTQSPTHLIKTRGQQVTLRCSPISGHKSVSWYQQVLGQGPQFIFQYYEKEERGRGNFPDRFSARQFPNYSSELNVNALLLGDSALYLCASSSISSGVGEKLFFGSGTQLSVL.

This sequence joins TRBV9 and TRBJ1-2; 8 nucleotides line up with TRBD1. The V gene end was trimmed by 2 bases and the J gene end by 8 bases; junction bases not matched to a gene: 14. Germline V gene lookup returns CDR1 SGDLS and CDR2 YYNGEE. This CDR3 contains 16 residues. The CDR3 spells CASSVGRDTGGRGYTF. For the CDR3, the DNA is TGTGCCAGCAGCGTTGGCCGTGACACAGGGGGTCGAGGCTACACCTTC.

V is TRBV27 and J is TRBJ1-1; a weak D match, TRBD1 (5 bases). V gave up 5 bases and J gave up 1 base, with 23 bases separating them. Germline lookup yields CDR1 MNHEY and CDR2 SMNVEV (reference sequence). The CDR3 runs to 18 residues. The CDR3 DNA reads as TGTGCCAGCAGTCGTTACCAGGGTTTCGACGACCCGAACACTGAAGCTTTCTTT. This translates into CASSRYQGFDDPNTEAFF.

CDR3 sequence: CASSPPWAGIAEAFF. The CDR3 DNA sequence: TGTGCCAGCAGTCCACCCTGGGCAGGGATCGCTGAAGCTTTCTTT. J is TRBJ1-1 and V is TRBV27, with a tentative D call TRBD1 (5 bases). The CDR3 contains 15 residues. V was clipped by 5 bases and J by 6 bases, with 19 bases between them. The germline V gene encodes CDR1 MNHEY and CDR2 SMNVEV (reference sequence).

Only one count was recorded for this clone. This chain joins TRBV19 and TRBJ1-2, with 7 bases identical to TRBD1. Germline CDR1 LNHDA, CDR2 SQIVND (reference sequence). J was trimmed by 0 bases and V by 2 bases; bases with no gene match: 3. The CDR3 totals 15 residues. In nucleotides, the CDR3 is TGTGCCAGTAGTATAACGACAGGGTCTAACTATGGCTACACCTTC. It specifies CASSITTGSNYGYTF.

The genes are TRBV3-1 (or the pseudogene TRBV3-2) and TRBJ1-5, with D maybe TRBD1 (6 bases). The length of the CDR3 is 14 residues. The V and J ends lost 1 base and 2 bases respectively, with 6 bases between them. Germline V gene data show CDR1 as LGHDT and CDR2 as YNNKEL (reference sequence). DNA of the CDR3: TGTGCCAGCAGCCAAGGGACAGGCAATCAGCCCCAGCATTTT. Protein product: CASSQGTGNQPQHF.

The chain uses TRBV2 and TRBJ2-3; TRBD1 matches 7 bases. The ends lost 4 bases at V and 2 bases at J; junction bases unmatched: 6. Looked up from germline, CDR1 is SNHLY and CDR2 is FYNNEI. This CDR3 region has 15 residues. In DNA, the CDR3 is TGTGCCAGCAGTGTACAGGACAGGCCCACAGATACGCAGTATTTT. This translates into CASSVQDRPTDTQYF.

The chain is built from TRBV7-9 and TRBJ2-3; TRBD2 might be the D (6 bases). V lost 3 bases and J lost 2, with 9 bases in between. The germline V gene encodes CDR1 SEHNR and CDR2 FQNEAQ (reference sequence). This CDR3 has 14 amino acids. CDR3 coding DNA: TGTGCCAGCAGCTTGGGGGGAAACACAGATACGCAGTATTTT. This encodes CASSLGGNTDTQYF.

The chain recombines TRBV11-2 with TRBJ2-7; D is unresolved. From germline, CDR1 is SGHAT and CDR2 FQNNGV. V gave up 5 bases and J gave up 2 bases, with 13 bases separating them. There are 14 residues in the CDR3. The CDR3 loop is CASSPAGRAYEQYF. The CDR3 coding sequence is TGTGCCAGCAGCCCCGCTGGGCGAGCCTACGAGCAGTACTTC.

On this clone: Other DNA sequences in the same sample also yield this CDR3. This chain's CDR3 is CASSYGTVQETQYF. As DNA, the CDR3 is TGTGCCAGCAGCTACGGGACAGTGCAAGAGACCCAGTACTTC. The chain links TRBV5-4 to TRBJ2-5, with TRBD1 identical over 7 bases. CDR1 and CDR2 from the germline V gene are SGHNT and YYREEE (reference sequence). V trimming: 3 bases; J trimming: 2 bases; junction bases outside the gene matches: 4. This CDR3 contains 14 residues.

Details on this clone: The sample has other DNA sequences that encode this CDR3 too. This chain uses TRBV7-9 with TRBJ2-3, with D unclear. The CDR3 runs to 12 residues. Deletions cut 5 bases from V and 2 bases from J, with 5 bases between. Germline V CDR1 and CDR2: SEHNR, FQNEAQ (reference sequence). In DNA form, the CDR3 reads TGTGCCAGCAGCCCGTTCACAGATACGCAGTATTTT. Translating gives CASSPFTDTQYF. The variable domain in full, with the rest retrieved from reference TRBV7-9 and TRBJ2-3, is DTGVSQNPRHKITKRGQNVTFRCDPISEHNRLYWYRQTLGQGPEFLTYFQNEAQLEKSRLLSDRFSAERPKGSFSTLEIQRTEQGDSAMYLCASSPFTDTQYFGPGTRLTVL.

This clone was seen ten or more times. The genes are TRBV7-3 and TRBJ1-1; D not certain. The V and J ends lost 5 bases and 5 bases respectively, with 18 bases between them. CDR3 length equals 15 residues. Germline assignment: CDR1 SGHTA and CDR2 FQGTGA. CDR3 sequence: CASSPHSTRWTEAFF. The CDR3 DNA sequence: TGTGCCAGCAGCCCCCACAGCACCCGCTGGACTGAAGCTTTCTTT.

The CDR3 DNA reads as TGTGCCAGCGGACAGGGGTCTAACTATGGCTACACCTTC. Amino acids: CASGQGSNYGYTF. The V call is TRBV19, the J call TRBJ1-2; 9 nucleotides agree with TRBD1. This CDR3 comprises 13 residues. Germline V gene lookup returns CDR1 LNHDA and CDR2 SQIVND (reference sequence). The V segment lost 9 bases and the J segment 0 bases; nucleotides outside the gene matches: 2.

V and J are TRBV5-1 and TRBJ2-2; 7 positions match TRBD2. The CDR3 has 16 amino acids. The germline CDR1 and CDR2 sequences are SGHRS and YFSETQ. J lost 3 bases, V lost 3 bases, and 8 bases had no gene match. CDR3 residues: CASSSRTRSDTGELFF. The CDR3 DNA is TGCGCCAGCAGCTCGCGGACTAGGTCGGACACCGGGGAGCTGTTTTTT.

The chain combines TRBV5-1 with TRBJ2-1, with 7 bases lining up with TRBD2. The ends lost 2 bases at V and 7 bases at J; junction bases unmatched: 6. The CDR3 covers 14 residues. The germline V gene encodes CDR1 SGHRS and CDR2 YFSETQ. Written as DNA, the CDR3 is TGCGCCAGCAGCTTCCAATTGGGGGGGAATGAGCAGTTCTTC. Its protein is CASSFQLGGNEQFF.